This TCR beta chain was identified in a study of T-cell reconstitution after alpha-beta-depleted transplantation in children. This clonotype showed up many times. Researchers prepared the TCRbeta library using unique molecular identifiers, the study reports. A single record per CDR3 protein comes from TCRdb applying MiXCR to the PCR reads. Found here are around 680,000 distinct CDR3 sequences, approximately 17% of them singletons; the top ten hold 0.9% to 1.2%. The CDR3 runs 13 residues. Losses at the gene ends were 5 bases for V and 6 bases for J; bases not matched to a gene: 3. From germline, CDR1 is MRHNA and CDR2 SNTAGT.

The source of this sequence is a human donor who donated a stem cell graft to a child with acute myeloid leukemia. This specimen was PBMCs from the stem cell graft donor, taken from the stem cell graft. The rearrangement links TRBV6-4 to TRBJ2-1; TRBD2 matches 8 bases. Here the CDR3 DNA reads TGTGCCAGCAGTTTCGGGGGGGCCAATGAGCAGTTCTTC. Residues: CASSFGGANEQFF.